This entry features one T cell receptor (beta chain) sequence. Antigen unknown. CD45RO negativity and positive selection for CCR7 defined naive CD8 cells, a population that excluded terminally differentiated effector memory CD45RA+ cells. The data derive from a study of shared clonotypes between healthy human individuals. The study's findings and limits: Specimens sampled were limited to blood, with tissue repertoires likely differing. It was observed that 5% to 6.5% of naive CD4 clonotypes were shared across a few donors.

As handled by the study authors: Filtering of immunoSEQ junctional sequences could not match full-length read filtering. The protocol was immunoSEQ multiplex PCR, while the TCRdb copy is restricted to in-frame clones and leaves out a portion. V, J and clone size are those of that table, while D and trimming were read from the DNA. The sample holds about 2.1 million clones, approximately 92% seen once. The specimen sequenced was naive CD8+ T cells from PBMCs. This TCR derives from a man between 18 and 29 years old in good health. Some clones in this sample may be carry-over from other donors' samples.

CDR3 residues: CASSLGGWGLYEQYF. The CDR3 region has the DNA TGTGCCAGCAGCTTAGGGGGTTGGGGACTCTACGAGCAGTACTTC. The V and J genes are TRBV7-3 and TRBJ2-7; D may be TRBD2 (6 bases). CDR1 and CDR2 from the germline V gene are SGHTA and FQGTGA. With 2 bases removed from V and 3 bases from J, the gap between germline ends came to 14 bases. This CDR3 region has 15 residues. Variable domain in full (rest from reference TRBV7-3 and TRBJ2-7): GAGVSQTPSNKVTEKGKYVELRCDPISGHTALYWYRQSLGQGPEFLIYFQGTGAADDSGLPNDRFFAVRPEGSVSTLKIQRTERGDSAVYLCASSLGGWGLYEQYFGPGTRLTVT.